Below are 2 T cell receptor beta chains sequenced from a single sample in a study of PD-1 blockade in classical Hodgkin lymphoma (dated by TCRdb to about 2020). In light of the paper, this sample's time point label describes: cycle 2 day 1 (C2D1) of nivolumab. Every trial patient had relapsed after autologous stem cell transplantation, and cohorts A, B and C differed in prior brentuximab vedotin exposure. The method behind the library was the immunoSEQ multiplex PCR assay. What TCRdb holds here is the immuneACCESS table cut down to in-frame rearrangements. Part of the clones is not present; checked against another copy, under half of the missing clones reflect an unresolved V gene, and the others are unexplained. Here the sample has 26,000 or so clones; 67% occur a single time. Roughly 12% of the sample is taken by the ten largest. Material: peripheral blood mononuclear cells (PBMCs), obtained before the second cycle of nivolumab. These receptors all stem from a human donor with classical Hodgkin lymphoma.

The table lists this clone with a count of one. J is TRBJ1-1 and V is TRBV5-6; 7 bases map to TRBD1. CDR3 length equals 13 residues. Germline CDR1 is SGHDT and CDR2 is YYEEEE. The trim removed 6 bases at V and 1 base at J, leaving 3 bases unmatched. The CDR3 DNA sequence: TGTGCCAGCAAAGGACAGGAGAACACTGAAGCTTTCTTT. It specifies CASKGQENTEAFF.

The V and J genes are TRBV6-1 and TRBJ2-4; TRBD1 matches 8 bases. The length of the CDR3 is 16 residues. CDR1 and CDR2 (germline): MNHNS, SASEGT. The V and J ends lost 2 bases and 4 bases, in that order; junction bases with no gene match: 7. CDR3 region: CASSEFRQGRKNIQYF. The CDR3 DNA follows: TGTGCCAGCAGTGAATTCCGACAGGGGAGGAAAAACATTCAGTACTTC.